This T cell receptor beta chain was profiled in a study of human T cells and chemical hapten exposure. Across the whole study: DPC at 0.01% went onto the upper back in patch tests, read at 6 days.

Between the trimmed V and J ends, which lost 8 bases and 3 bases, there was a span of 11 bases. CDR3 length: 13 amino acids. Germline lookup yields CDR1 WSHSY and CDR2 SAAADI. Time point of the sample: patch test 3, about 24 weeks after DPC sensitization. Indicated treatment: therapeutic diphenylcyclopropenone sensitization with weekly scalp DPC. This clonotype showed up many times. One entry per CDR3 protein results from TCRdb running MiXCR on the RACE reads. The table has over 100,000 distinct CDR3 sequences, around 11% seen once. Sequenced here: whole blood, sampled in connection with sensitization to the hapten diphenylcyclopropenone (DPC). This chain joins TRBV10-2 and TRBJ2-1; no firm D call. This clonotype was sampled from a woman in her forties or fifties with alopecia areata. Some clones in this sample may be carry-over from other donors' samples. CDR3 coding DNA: TGCGCCAGCGGAACGGCGGTCTACAATGAGCAGTTCTTC. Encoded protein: CASGTAVYNEQFF.